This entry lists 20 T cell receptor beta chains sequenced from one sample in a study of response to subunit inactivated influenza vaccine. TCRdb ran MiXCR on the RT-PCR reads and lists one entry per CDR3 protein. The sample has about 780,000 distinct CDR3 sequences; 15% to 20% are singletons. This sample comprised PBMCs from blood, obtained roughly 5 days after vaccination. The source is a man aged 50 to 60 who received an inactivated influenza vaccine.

DNA for the CDR3: TGCGCCAGCAGCCAAGTGACGCGCAATGAGCAGTTCTTC. This codes for CASSQVTRNEQFF. The chain is built from TRBV4-1 and TRBJ2-1; no firm D call. V lost 1 base and J 6 bases, leaving 7 bases between the germline ends. There are 13 residues in the CDR3. In germline, CDR1 is MGHRA, CDR2 YSYEKL.

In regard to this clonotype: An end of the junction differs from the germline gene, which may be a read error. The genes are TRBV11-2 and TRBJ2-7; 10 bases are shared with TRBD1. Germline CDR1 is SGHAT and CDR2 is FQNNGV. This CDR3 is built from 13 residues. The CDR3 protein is CASAGTGAQVQHF. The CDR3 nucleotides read TGTGCCAGCGCTGGGACAGGGGCGCAGGTGCAGCACTTC.

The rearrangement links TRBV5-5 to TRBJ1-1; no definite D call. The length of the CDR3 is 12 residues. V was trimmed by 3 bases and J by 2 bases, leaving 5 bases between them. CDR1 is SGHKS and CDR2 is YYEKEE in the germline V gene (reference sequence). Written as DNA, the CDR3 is TGTGCCAGCAGCTCCTCAAACACTGAAGCTTTCTTT. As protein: CASSSSNTEAFF.

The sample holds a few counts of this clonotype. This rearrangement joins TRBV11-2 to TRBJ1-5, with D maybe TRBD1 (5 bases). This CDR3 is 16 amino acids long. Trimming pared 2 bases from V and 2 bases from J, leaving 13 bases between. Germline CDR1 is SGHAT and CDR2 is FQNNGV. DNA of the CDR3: TGTGCCAGCAGCTTAAACGGGGGAGGAGGCAATCAGCCCCAGCATTTT. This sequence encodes CASSLNGGGGNQPQHF.

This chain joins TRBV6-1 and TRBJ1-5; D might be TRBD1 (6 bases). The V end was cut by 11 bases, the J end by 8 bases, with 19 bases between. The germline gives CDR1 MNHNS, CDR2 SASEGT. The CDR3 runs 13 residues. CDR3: CAGHGGGREPQHF. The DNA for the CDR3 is TGTGCCGGCCACGGGGGGGGCCGAGAGCCCCAGCATTTT.

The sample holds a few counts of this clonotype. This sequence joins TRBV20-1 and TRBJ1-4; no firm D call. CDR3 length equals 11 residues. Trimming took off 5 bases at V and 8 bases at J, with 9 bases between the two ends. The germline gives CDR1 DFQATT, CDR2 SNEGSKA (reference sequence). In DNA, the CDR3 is TGCAGTGCTGGTGTTGGAGAAAAACTGTTTTTT. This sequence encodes CSAGVGEKLFF.

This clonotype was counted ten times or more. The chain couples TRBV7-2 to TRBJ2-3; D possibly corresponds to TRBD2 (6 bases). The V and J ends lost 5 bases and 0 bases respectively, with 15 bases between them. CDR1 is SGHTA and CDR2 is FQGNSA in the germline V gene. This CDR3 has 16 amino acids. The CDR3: CASSPPNSGSTDTQYF. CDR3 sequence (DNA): TGTGCCAGCAGCCCTCCGAATAGCGGCAGCACAGATACGCAGTATTTT.

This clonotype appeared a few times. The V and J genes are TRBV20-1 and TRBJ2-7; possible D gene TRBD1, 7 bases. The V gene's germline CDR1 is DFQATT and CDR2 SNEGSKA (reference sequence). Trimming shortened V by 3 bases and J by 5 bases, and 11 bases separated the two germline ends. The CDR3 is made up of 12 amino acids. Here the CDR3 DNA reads TGCAGTGCTAGCAGGGGGAGGAACGAGCAGTACTTC. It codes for CSASRGRNEQYF.

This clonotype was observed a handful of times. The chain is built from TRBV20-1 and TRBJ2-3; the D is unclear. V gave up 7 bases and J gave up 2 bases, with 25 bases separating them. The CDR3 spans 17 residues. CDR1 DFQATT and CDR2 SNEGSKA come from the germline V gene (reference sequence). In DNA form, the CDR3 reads TGCAGTGTTCCGAACCTAGGCCAGCGAAGGCACACAGATACGCAGTATTTT. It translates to CSVPNLGQRRHTDTQYF.

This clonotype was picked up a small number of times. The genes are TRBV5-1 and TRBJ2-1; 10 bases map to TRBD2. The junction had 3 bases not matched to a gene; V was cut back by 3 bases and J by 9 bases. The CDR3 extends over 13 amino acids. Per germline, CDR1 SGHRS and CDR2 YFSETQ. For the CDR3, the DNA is TGCGCCAGCAGCTACGCTAGCGGGAGTGAGCAGTTCTTC. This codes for CASSYASGSEQFF.

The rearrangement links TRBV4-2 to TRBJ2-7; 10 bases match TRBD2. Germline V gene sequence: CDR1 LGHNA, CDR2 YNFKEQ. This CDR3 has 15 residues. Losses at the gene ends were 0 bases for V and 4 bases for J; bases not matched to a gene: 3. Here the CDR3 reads CASSQEAGGLYEQYF. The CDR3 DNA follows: TGTGCCAGCAGCCAAGAAGCGGGAGGGCTGTACGAGCAGTACTTC.

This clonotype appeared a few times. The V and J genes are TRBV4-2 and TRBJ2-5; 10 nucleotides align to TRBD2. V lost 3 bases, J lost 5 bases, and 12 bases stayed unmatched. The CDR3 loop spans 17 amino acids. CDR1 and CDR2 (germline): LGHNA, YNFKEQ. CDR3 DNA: TGTGCCAGCAGCCAGGGCGGGACTAGCGACTCGAGGGAGACCCAGTACTTC. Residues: CASSQGGTSDSRETQYF.

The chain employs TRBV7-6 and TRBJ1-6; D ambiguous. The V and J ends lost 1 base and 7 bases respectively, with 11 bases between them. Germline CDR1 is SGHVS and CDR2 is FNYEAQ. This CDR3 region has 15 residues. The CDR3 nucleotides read TGTGCCAGCAGCTTAGGCGAGACACCGAATTCACCCCTCCACTTT. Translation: CASSLGETPNSPLHF. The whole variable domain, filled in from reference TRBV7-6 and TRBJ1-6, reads GAGVSQSPRYKVTKRGQDVALRCDPISGHVSLYWYRQALGQGPEFLTYFNYEAQQDKSGLPNDRFSAERPEGSISTLTIQRTEQRDSAMYRCASSLGETPNSPLHFGNGTRLTVT.

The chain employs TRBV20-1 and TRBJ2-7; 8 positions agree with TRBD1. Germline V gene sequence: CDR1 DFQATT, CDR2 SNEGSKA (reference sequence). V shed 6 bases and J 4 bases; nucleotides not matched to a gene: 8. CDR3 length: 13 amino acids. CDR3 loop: CSANPGQDYEQYF. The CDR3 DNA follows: TGCAGTGCAAATCCGGGACAGGATTACGAGCAGTACTTC.

In nucleotides, the CDR3 is TGCAGTGCTTATCCCGTGGGGGGGGGCCGGCCCAGGTACTTC. Its protein is CSAYPVGGGRPRYF. The V gene is TRBV20-1, the J gene TRBJ2-5, with D perhaps TRBD2 (7 bases). The CDR3 extends over 14 amino acids. Germline V lookup: CDR1 DFQATT, CDR2 SNEGSKA (reference sequence). The V and J ends lost 5 bases and 13 bases respectively, with 26 bases between them.

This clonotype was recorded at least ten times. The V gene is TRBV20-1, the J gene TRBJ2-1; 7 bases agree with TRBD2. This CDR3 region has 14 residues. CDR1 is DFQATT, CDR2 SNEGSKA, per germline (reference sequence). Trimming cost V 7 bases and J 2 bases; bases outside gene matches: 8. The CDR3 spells CSVPPGLPYNEQFF. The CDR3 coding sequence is TGCAGTGTTCCACCGGGACTACCCTACAATGAGCAGTTCTTC.

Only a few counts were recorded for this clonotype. This CDR3 is CSAPRDSRRNTEAFF. The CDR3 coding sequence is TGCAGTGCTCCTCGCGATTCGAGGAGAAACACTGAAGCTTTCTTT. J is TRBJ1-1 and V is TRBV20-1; no clear D gene. The CDR3 is 15 residues long. The germline gives CDR1 DFQATT, CDR2 SNEGSKA (reference sequence). The V gene lost 5 bases and the J gene lost 2 bases, with 18 bases spanning the gap.

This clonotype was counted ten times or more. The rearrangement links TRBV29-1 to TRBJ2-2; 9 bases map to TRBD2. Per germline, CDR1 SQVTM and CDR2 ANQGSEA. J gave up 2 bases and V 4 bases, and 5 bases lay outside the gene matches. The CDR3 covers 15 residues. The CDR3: CSVGASGDNTGELFF. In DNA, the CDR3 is TGCAGCGTTGGGGCTAGCGGGGACAACACCGGGGAGCTGTTTTTT.

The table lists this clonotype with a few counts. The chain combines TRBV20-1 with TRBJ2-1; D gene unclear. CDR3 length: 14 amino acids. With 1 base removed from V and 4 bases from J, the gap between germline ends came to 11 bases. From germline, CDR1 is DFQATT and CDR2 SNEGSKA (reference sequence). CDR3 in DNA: TGCAGTGCTAGAGCTCCCAGATTTTACAATGAGCAGTTCTTC. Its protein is CSARAPRFYNEQFF.

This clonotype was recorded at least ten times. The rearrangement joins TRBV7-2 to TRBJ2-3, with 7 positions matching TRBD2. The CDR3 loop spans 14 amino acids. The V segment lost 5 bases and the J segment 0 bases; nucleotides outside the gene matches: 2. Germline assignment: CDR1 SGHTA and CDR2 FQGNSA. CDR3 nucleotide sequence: TGTGCCAGCAGCCGTAGCGGGAGCACAGATACGCAGTATTTT. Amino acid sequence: CASSRSGSTDTQYF.